The 14 T cell receptor beta chains below come from one sample, sequenced in a study of T cells in narcolepsy. The protocol was immunoSEQ multiplex PCR, while the TCRdb copy is restricted to in-frame clones and leaves out a portion. The sample lists about 30,000 clones; 75% to 85% were seen once. Sequencing used CD45RA- memory CD4+ T cells from PBMCs. The receptors come from a human donor with narcolepsy.

This chain links TRBV28 with TRBJ2-7, with D possibly matching TRBD2 (5 bases). The CDR3 has 15 amino acids. Trimming left V 5 bases short and J 4 bases short, with 18 bases between. From germline, CDR1 is MDHEN and CDR2 SYDVKM. The CDR3 loop reads CASSPVGRTLYEQYF. The CDR3 DNA sequence: TGTGCCAGCAGTCCCGTTGGACGGACTTTATACGAGCAGTACTTC.

There are a few counts of this clone. The same CDR3 can be traced to other DNA sequences in this sample. The chain combines TRBV7-2 with TRBJ2-2; 9 nucleotides match TRBD2. From germline, CDR1 is SGHTA and CDR2 FQGNSA. V was clipped by 1 base and J by 3 bases; unmatched bases: 3. The CDR3 is made up of 16 amino acids. The CDR3 spells CASSLDQRGDTGELFF. The CDR3, as DNA: TGTGCCAGCAGCTTAGACCAGCGGGGGGACACCGGGGAGCTGTTTTTT.

This rearrangement joins TRBV10-1 to TRBJ2-1; 8 nucleotides agree with TRBD2. The CDR3 consists of 13 residues. The germline V gene has CDR1 WNHNN and CDR2 SYGVQD (reference sequence). Trimming cost V 5 bases and J 7 bases; bases outside gene matches: 4. The CDR3, as DNA: TGCGCCAGCAGTATTAGCGGGGAAAATGAGCAGTTCTTC. Encoded protein: CASSISGENEQFF.

The J gene is TRBJ1-6, the V gene TRBV28, with 7 bases that match TRBD1. The V gene's germline CDR1 is MDHEN and CDR2 SYDVKM. The V gene end was trimmed by 6 bases and the J gene end by 4 bases; junction bases not matched to a gene: 3. The CDR3 is 14 residues long. The CDR3 sequence is CASSRTGYNSPLHF. CDR3 nucleotide sequence: TGTGCCAGCAGCCGGACAGGATATAATTCACCCCTCCACTTT.

This rearrangement joins TRBV6-1 to TRBJ1-5; D unclear. V was pared by 0 bases and J by 6 bases, with 12 bases between. CDR3 length: 15 amino acids. Germline-derived CDR1 and CDR2 are MNHNS and SASEGT. CDR3 region: CASSEAGRMGQPQHF. CDR3 nucleotide sequence: TGTGCCAGCAGTGAAGCAGGCAGAATGGGTCAGCCCCAGCATTTT.

Only a few counts were recorded for this clone. This chain connects TRBV5-6 to TRBJ2-1, with D perhaps TRBD2 (6 bases). The CDR3 runs to 13 residues. The germline V and J ends were trimmed by 4 bases and 13 bases, with 18 bases remaining between them. CDR1 is SGHDT and CDR2 is YYEEEE in the germline V gene. This CDR3 reads CASSLGSGLEQFF. The CDR3 coding sequence is TGTGCCAGCAGCCTTGGGAGCGGGCTAGAACAGTTCTTC. The variable domain in full, completed from reference TRBV5-6 and TRBJ2-1, reads DAGVTQSPTHLIKTRGQQVTLRCSPKSGHDTVSWYQQALGQGPQFIFQYYEEEERQRGNFPDRFSGHQFPNYSSELNVNALLLGDSALYLCASSLGSGLEQFFGPGTRLTVL.

This CDR3 is CASSPWQGAITEAFF. The CDR3 nucleotides are TGTGCCAGCAGTCCGTGGCAGGGGGCAATTACTGAAGCTTTCTTT. This chain uses TRBV28 with TRBJ1-1; 8 bases line up with TRBD1. This CDR3 contains 15 residues. Germline-derived CDR1 and CDR2 are MDHEN and SYDVKM. The ends lost 5 bases at V and 5 bases at J; junction bases unmatched: 10. The complete variable domain, with remaining parts taken from reference TRBV28 and TRBJ1-1, reads DVKVTQSSRYLVKRTGEKVFLECVQDMDHENMFWYRQDPGLGLRLIYFSYDVKMKEKGDIPEGYSVSREKKERFSLILESASTNQTSMYLCASSPWQGAITEAFFGQGTRLTVV.

The CDR3 here is CASSPVWTYKYF. For the CDR3, the DNA is TGTGCCAGCAGCCCAGTTTGGACTTACAAATACTTC. This chain links TRBV7-9 with TRBJ2-4; D might be TRBD2 (5 bases). Germline lookup yields CDR1 SEHNR and CDR2 FQNEAQ (reference sequence). The length of the CDR3 is 12 residues. V was trimmed by 5 bases and J by 16 bases, leaving 18 bases between them.

This CDR3 is CASNTGPESPLHF. CDR3 nucleotides: TGTGCCAGCAACACCGGGCCGGAGTCACCCCTCCACTTT. This chain joins TRBV6-6 and TRBJ1-6, with D unclear. This CDR3 is built from 13 residues. V lost 7 bases, J lost 10 bases, and 14 bases lay in between. Germline V gene sequence: CDR1 MNHNY, CDR2 SVGAGI (reference sequence).

The J gene is TRBJ2-5, the V gene TRBV20-1, with D uncertain. The CDR3 spans 11 residues. Trimming shortened V by 6 bases and J by 5 bases, and 10 bases separated the two germline ends. Per the germline V gene, CDR1 is DFQATT and CDR2 is SNEGSKA (reference sequence). The CDR3 region has the DNA TGCAGTGCCTGGAGTGTGGAGACCCAGTACTTC. Amino acid sequence: CSAWSVETQYF.

This clone is medium-sized (0.01 to 0.1%) in the sample. V is TRBV6-1 and J is TRBJ2-7; 7 bases match TRBD2. J gave up 4 bases and V 6 bases, and 9 bases lay outside the gene matches. This CDR3 has 14 residues. The germline V gene encodes CDR1 MNHNS and CDR2 SASEGT. This CDR3 is CASSHSGGGYEQYF. The CDR3 nucleotides read TGTGCCAGCAGCCACAGTGGGGGAGGGTACGAGCAGTACTTC.

This chain's CDR3 is CASSQGSAVSGELFF. The CDR3 DNA sequence: TGCGCCAGCAGCCAAGGATCAGCGGTCTCGGGGGAGCTGTTTTTT. The chain links TRBV4-1 to TRBJ2-2; possibly TRBD2 for D (5 bases). Between the trimmed V and J ends, which lost 1 base and 8 bases, there was a span of 14 bases. CDR3 length: 15 amino acids. Germline CDR1 and CDR2: MGHRA and YSYEKL.

The chain is built from TRBV19 and TRBJ1-1; tentative D call: TRBD1 (5 bases). The V end was cut by 8 bases, the J end by 1 base, with 5 bases between. Germline lookup yields CDR1 LNHDA and CDR2 SQIVND (reference sequence). The CDR3 covers 11 residues. CDR3 nucleotides: TGTGCCAGTCAGGGGAACACTGAAGCTTTCTTT. Translating it yields CASQGNTEAFF.

The CDR3 DNA reads TGTGCCAGCGAAGGGGGCCTCACCTATAATTCACCCCTCCACTTT. Translation gives CASEGGLTYNSPLHF. The chain uses TRBV2 and TRBJ1-6, with 7 bases matching TRBD1. The V segment lost 8 bases and the J segment 2 bases; nucleotides outside the gene matches: 6. The germline gives CDR1 SNHLY, CDR2 FYNNEI. The CDR3 sequence is 15 residues long.